The next 27 T cell receptor beta chains were all read from a single sample in a study of blood T cell repertoires in COVID-19. Data came from immunoSEQ multiplex PCR; TCRdb stores just in-frame clones and leaves some out. The top ten hold 1.5% of the sample, which has 130,000 or so clones, around 90% seen once. Sample: peripheral blood. These receptors were taken from a woman aged 60 to 75 with acute or convalescent COVID-19.

V usage is TRBV28 and J usage is TRBJ1-2, with unresolved D. The CDR3 sequence is 14 residues long. The V gene lost 3 bases and the J gene lost 3 bases, with 11 bases spanning the gap. Germline V gene data show CDR1 as MDHEN and CDR2 as SYDVKM. The CDR3 loop reads CASSFPGGHYGYTF. Written as DNA, the CDR3 is TGTGCCAGCAGTTTCCCGGGAGGGCACTATGGCTACACCTTC.

The genes are TRBV28 and TRBJ1-5; 7 positions match TRBD1. V was pared by 5 bases and J by 7 bases, with 11 bases of the junction left unmatched. The CDR3 has 15 amino acids. CDR1 and CDR2 from the germline V gene are MDHEN and SYDVKM. The chain's CDR3 is CASSPSPTGRQPQHF. CDR3 in DNA: TGTGCCAGCAGTCCCTCACCGACAGGGAGGCAGCCCCAGCATTTT.

The rearrangement joins TRBV19 to TRBJ1-1; D is perhaps TRBD1 (6 bases). Germline CDR1 reads LNHDA; CDR2 reads SQIVND (reference sequence). With 7 bases removed from V and 1 base from J, the gap between germline ends came to 16 bases. The CDR3 loop spans 15 amino acids. The CDR3 reads CASTYSRRGNTEAFF. The CDR3, as DNA: TGTGCCAGTACTTATAGTCGCAGGGGGAACACTGAAGCTTTCTTT.

The chain carries TRBV5-1 and TRBJ2-2, with 7 bases aligning to TRBD1. Trimming cost V 4 bases and J 0 bases; bases outside gene matches: 3. The germline CDR1 and CDR2 sequences are SGHRS and YFSETQ. The CDR3 contains 15 residues. CDR3: CASSPGQTNTGELFF. The CDR3 nucleotides read TGCGCCAGCAGCCCGGGACAGACGAACACCGGGGAGCTGTTTTTT. The variable domain in full, with the rest retrieved from reference TRBV5-1 and TRBJ2-2, is KAGVTQTPRYLIKTRGQQVTLSCSPISGHRSVSWYQQTPGQGLQFLFEYFSETQRNKGNFPGRFSGRQFSNSRSEMNVSTLELGDSALYLCASSPGQTNTGELFFGEGSRLTVL.

The chain recombines TRBV28 with TRBJ2-7, with a weak D call TRBD2 (5 bases). The CDR3 sequence is 14 residues long. Germline V gives CDR1 MDHEN, CDR2 SYDVKM. V lost 3 bases and J lost 7, with 16 bases in between. The CDR3 DNA reads as TGTGCCAGCAGTTTTTTGTCTCTCTCGGGGGAGCAGTACTTC. Translation: CASSFLSLSGEQYF.

This rearrangement joins TRBV19 to TRBJ1-1; a weak D match, TRBD1 (6 bases). The CDR3 sequence is 16 residues long. Trimming took off 6 bases at V and 1 base at J, with 18 bases between the two ends. Germline V gene lookup returns CDR1 LNHDA and CDR2 SQIVND (reference sequence). CDR3 sequence reads: CASRPAAGAPNTEAFF. CDR3 coding DNA: TGTGCCAGTAGACCCGCGGCGGGGGCGCCGAACACTGAAGCTTTCTTT.

V usage is TRBV7-8 and J usage is TRBJ2-7; TRBD1 might be the D (6 bases). The CDR3 sequence is 13 residues long. V lost 1 base, J lost 6 bases, and 10 bases lay in between. CDR1 and CDR2 (germline): SGHVS, FQNEAQ. The CDR3 DNA is TGTGCCAGCAGCTTAGGACCAGGGGCCGAGCAGTACTTC. The encoded protein is CASSLGPGAEQYF.

This chain joins TRBV19 and TRBJ2-1; 9 bases align to TRBD1. The V gene end was trimmed by 1 base and the J gene end by 6 bases; junction bases not matched to a gene: 7. The CDR3 sequence is 16 residues long. Germline V gene data show CDR1 as LNHDA and CDR2 as SQIVND (reference sequence). CDR3 protein: CASSIGGTGSFNEQFF. In DNA form, the CDR3 reads TGTGCCAGTAGTATAGGGGGGACAGGGTCATTCAATGAGCAGTTCTTC.

The gene calls are TRBV5-1 and TRBJ2-2; tentative D call: TRBD1 (6 bases). The CDR3 has 14 residues. Trimming shortened V by 0 bases and J by 7 bases, and 10 bases separated the two germline ends. Germline V gene data show CDR1 as SGHRS and CDR2 as YFSETQ. The CDR3 DNA reads as TGCGCCAGCAGCTTGGGGGGGCATGGCGGGGAGCTGTTTTTT. Amino acids: CASSLGGHGGELFF.

The V call is TRBV30, the J call TRBJ1-2, with D perhaps TRBD1 (5 bases). V was shortened by 1 base and J by 4 bases, with 10 bases between the two germline ends. Looked up from germline, CDR1 is GTSNPN and CDR2 is SVGIG (reference sequence). This CDR3 spans 13 amino acids. The CDR3 loop reads CAWSEGSFYGYTF. The CDR3 nucleotides read TGTGCCTGGAGTGAGGGGTCTTTCTATGGCTACACCTTC.

The rearrangement links TRBV7-9 to TRBJ2-2, with D tentatively TRBD1 (5 bases). V dropped 3 bases and J dropped 5 bases, with 10 bases sitting between them. This CDR3 has 14 amino acids. Germline lookup yields CDR1 SEHNR and CDR2 FQNEAQ (reference sequence). CDR3 amino acids: CASSFRQNTGELFF. DNA for the CDR3: TGTGCCAGCAGCTTTCGACAGAATACCGGGGAGCTGTTTTTT.

The chain links TRBV12-3 or TRBV12-4 to TRBJ1-2; unclear D gene. The CDR3 spans 11 residues. Trimming shortened V by 6 bases and J by 8 bases, and 10 bases separated the two germline ends. The CDR3 nucleotides read TGTGCCAGCAGCCCCCATTTCGGCTACACCTTC. Its translation: CASSPHFGYTF.

This clone was counted between two and nine times. The chain combines TRBV3-1 (or the pseudogene TRBV3-2) with TRBJ2-6, with 7 bases matching TRBD1. Trimming took 4 bases from V and 2 from J; bases not matched to a gene: 5. Germline loops: CDR1 LGHDT, CDR2 YNNKEL (reference sequence). This CDR3 has 16 residues. In DNA form, the CDR3 reads TGTGCCAGCAGCCTCGGTCAGGGGGCTGGGGCCAACGTCCTGACTTTC. It translates to CASSLGQGAGANVLTF.

Written as DNA, the CDR3 is TGTGCCAGCAGAAACACCGGGGGTAACAATGAGCAGTTCTTC. Its protein is CASRNTGGNNEQFF. The gene calls are TRBV6-6 and TRBJ2-1; possibly TRBD2 for D (6 bases). This CDR3 has 14 residues. Germline CDR1 and CDR2: MNHNY and SVGAGI (reference sequence). V lost 6 bases and J lost 5, with 14 bases in between.

The chain uses TRBV18 and TRBJ1-6; D gene unclear. Per germline, CDR1 KGHSH and CDR2 LQKENI. This CDR3 comprises 15 residues. With 2 bases removed from V and 14 bases from J, the gap between germline ends came to 19 bases. CDR3 loop: CASSPEDGSNSALHF. Written as DNA, the CDR3 is TGTGCCAGCTCACCAGAGGACGGGAGCAATTCGGCCCTCCACTTT.

This chain joins TRBV5-5 and TRBJ2-5; TRBD2 aligns across 7 bases. CDR3 length equals 14 residues. Germline assignment: CDR1 SGHKS and CDR2 YYEKEE (reference sequence). Trimming took 4 bases from V and 1 from J; bases not matched to a gene: 4. CDR3 sequence (DNA): TGTGCCAGCAGCGGGGACTACCCCCAAGAGACCCAGTACTTC. Amino acids: CASSGDYPQETQYF.

Many counts were recorded for this clone. This chain uses TRBV28 with TRBJ1-2; 7 bases align to TRBD1. CDR1 is MDHEN, CDR2 SYDVKM, per germline. The J segment lost 0 bases and the V segment lost 10 bases, leaving 5 bases of the junction unmatched. The CDR3 extends over 13 amino acids. The CDR3 here is CAIRDSSNYGYTF. DNA for the CDR3: TGTGCCATCCGGGACAGCTCTAACTATGGCTACACCTTC.

This chain joins TRBV28 and TRBJ2-3, with D possibly matching TRBD2 (6 bases). Trimming removed 7 bases from V and 5 bases from J, with 16 bases in between. This CDR3 spans 14 amino acids. Per the germline V gene, CDR1 is MDHEN and CDR2 is SYDVKM. The CDR3 DNA is TGTGCCAGCATGGGTCCGCAGGGAGGAGATACGCAGTATTTT. It specifies CASMGPQGGDTQYF.

This chain uses TRBV28 with TRBJ2-2; 10 bases fit TRBD2. The germline CDR1 and CDR2 sequences are MDHEN and SYDVKM. The CDR3 contains 19 residues. With 6 bases clipped from V and 0 bases from J, the junction kept 13 bases outside the gene matches. The CDR3 DNA sequence: TGTGCCAGCAGCACACCCATTCTAGCGGGGGCCTCGAACACCGGGGAGCTGTTTTTT. Amino acids: CASSTPILAGASNTGELFF. Supplemented by reference TRBV28 and TRBJ2-2, the full variable domain reads DVKVTQSSRYLVKRTGEKVFLECVQDMDHENMFWYRQDPGLGLRLIYFSYDVKMKEKGDIPEGYSVSREKKERFSLILESASTNQTSMYLCASSTPILAGASNTGELFFGEGSRLTVL.

The chain recombines TRBV28 with TRBJ2-7; TRBD1 matches at 7 bases. J was trimmed by 4 bases and V by 5 bases; bases with no gene match: 14. The germline V gene encodes CDR1 MDHEN and CDR2 SYDVKM. This CDR3 has 16 amino acids. The CDR3 DNA sequence: TGTGCCAGCAGTCTGACGACGACAGGGTGGGAATACGAGCAGTACTTC. Protein product: CASSLTTTGWEYEQYF.

The rearrangement links TRBV12-3 or TRBV12-4 to TRBJ1-2; tentatively, D is TRBD1 (6 bases). This CDR3 region has 13 residues. The V end lost 4 bases, the J end lost 2 bases, and 8 bases lay between the germline ends. This CDR3 is CASSSTGNYGYTF. CDR3 sequence (DNA): TGTGCCAGCAGTTCTACAGGGAACTATGGCTACACCTTC.

This sequence joins TRBV28 and TRBJ1-3, with a weak D call TRBD1 (6 bases). The germline V and J ends were trimmed by 4 bases and 2 bases, with 12 bases remaining between them. The CDR3 totals 15 residues. Per germline, CDR1 MDHEN and CDR2 SYDVKM. The CDR3 loop reads CASSSTGDPGNTIYF. The CDR3 DNA reads as TGTGCCAGCAGTTCGACAGGTGACCCTGGAAACACCATATATTTT.

The genes are TRBV24-1 and TRBJ1-2, with 7 bases matching TRBD1. V lost 3 bases and J lost 5; bases outside the gene matches: 5. CDR3 length equals 14 residues. Germline loops: CDR1 KGHDR, CDR2 SFDVKD. The CDR3 is CATSDTGVYYGYTF. The CDR3 DNA follows: TGTGCCACCAGTGATACAGGGGTCTATTATGGCTACACCTTC.

CDR3 sequence (DNA): TGTGCCAGCGCTAGACAGATCAATCAGCCCCAGCATTTT. It specifies CASARQINQPQHF. The chain has TRBV6-5 and TRBJ1-5, with D perhaps matching TRBD1 (5 bases). The CDR3 sequence is 13 residues long. CDR1 and CDR2 (germline): MNHEY, SVGAGI. Trimming pared 8 bases from V and 3 bases from J, leaving 11 bases between.

The chain carries TRBV9 and TRBJ2-3, with 9 bases lining up with TRBD1. The V gene end was trimmed by 0 bases and the J gene end by 5 bases; junction bases not matched to a gene: 7. The CDR3 sequence is 16 residues long. Germline assignment: CDR1 SGDLS and CDR2 YYNGEE. As DNA, the CDR3 is TGTGCCAGCAGCGTAGGTCGGACAGGGGCGTTAGATACGCAGTATTTT. Protein: CASSVGRTGALDTQYF.

V gene TRBV6-2 or TRBV6-3 combines with J gene TRBJ1-6; TRBD1 aligns across 8 bases. The V segment lost 6 bases and the J segment 6 bases; nucleotides outside the gene matches: 10. The CDR3 sequence is 16 residues long. CDR1 is MNHEY, CDR2 SVGEGT, per germline. The CDR3 sequence is CASSNSDRALNSPLHF. As DNA, the CDR3 is TGTGCCAGCAGCAACTCGGACAGGGCGCTTAATTCACCCCTCCACTTT.

The chain couples TRBV27 to TRBJ2-7; 9 positions agree with TRBD1. V dropped 5 bases and J dropped 2; count of bases not matched to a gene: 16. Germline CDR1 is MNHEY and CDR2 is SMNVEV (reference sequence). The CDR3 is 18 amino acids. The CDR3, as DNA: TGTGCCAGCAGTCCCCTTTCCCCGAAATGGACAGGGGCCTACGAGCAGTACTTC. Its translation: CASSPLSPKWTGAYEQYF.